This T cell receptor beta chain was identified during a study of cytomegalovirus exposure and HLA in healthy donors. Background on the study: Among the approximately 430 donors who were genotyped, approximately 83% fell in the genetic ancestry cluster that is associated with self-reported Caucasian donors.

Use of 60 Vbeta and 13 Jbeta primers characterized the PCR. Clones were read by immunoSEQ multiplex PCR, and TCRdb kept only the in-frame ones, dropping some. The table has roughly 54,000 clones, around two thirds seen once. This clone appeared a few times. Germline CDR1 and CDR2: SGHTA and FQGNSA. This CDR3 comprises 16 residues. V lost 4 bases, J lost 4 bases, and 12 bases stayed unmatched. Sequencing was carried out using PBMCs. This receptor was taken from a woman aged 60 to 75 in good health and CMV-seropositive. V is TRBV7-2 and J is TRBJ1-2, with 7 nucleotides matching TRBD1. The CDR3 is CASSSLNLGQTYGYTF. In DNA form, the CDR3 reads TGTGCCAGCAGCTCCCTCAACCTGGGACAGACCTATGGCTACACCTTC.